This T cell receptor beta chain was recovered during a study of beta chain features in type 1 diabetes (dated by TCRdb to the late 2010s). Notes on the research overall: Mean age, gender distribution, total cell number and subset yield were not different between patients and healthy donors. The study compared the TCRB repertoires of sorted circulating CD4+ T cell subsets in recently diagnosed type 1 diabetes patients with those in matched healthy donors. Across all samples, almost 110 million sorted cells were examined, and cell number per subset correlated strongly with RNA yield. Whereas all 30 or so donors provided naive and central memory subsets, regulatory and stem cell-like memory subsets were isolated from just 8 patients and roughly 8 healthy donors.

Cut back by 1 base and 4 bases, the V and J ends lie 4 bases apart. The CDR3 runs 13 residues from the cysteine to the phenylalanine. Of all the DNA, just the CDR3 is kept, 39 bases in frame from base 1. Via the germline V gene, CDR1 is LGHNA and CDR2 YSLEER. This clone was recorded a few times. The antigen it recognizes is unknown. Base quality data are lacking; no much larger clone is found one base away. What the work shows at the level of the full study, not this receptor alone: Shorter templates might have been favored by PCR, but patient and control samples were amplified and corrected together, so both groups would have been affected equally by any skew. Naive, central memory and regulatory TCRB repertoires appeared to be more alike among patients than among healthy donors. In all four CD4+ subsets, TCRB CDR3 length was moderately but significantly shorter in type 1 diabetes patients. Because cDNA was sequenced instead of genomic DNA, activated cells with high expression could be over-represented, although the groups did not differ in activation or CD3 levels. At VDJ recombination sites, patients with type 1 diabetes made fewer insertions and deleted more nucleotides, a pattern implying thymic rearrangement abnormalities. Because the HLA sub-analyses included only small numbers of individuals, any influence of HLA type on TCRB rearrangement was left unresolved.

A single peripheral blood draw of around 0.11 L on average was collected from each donor into heparinised tubes. Naive, central memory, regulatory and stem cell-like memory CD4+ T cells were sorted on a BD FACSAria II using a panel including CD45RO, CCR7, CD25, CD127, CD95 and CD27. Every sorted population had a purity above 95%. PBMCs were isolated immediately by Lymphoprep density gradient centrifugation and stained directly without culture. So that batch effects would be minimized, each experiment stained and sorted samples in pairs, pairing one healthy donor with one patient. The High Capacity cDNA Reverse Transcription Kit was used to reverse transcribe all of the isolated RNA, meaning that expressed TCRB transcripts were what got sequenced. Deep immunoSEQ sequencing was applied to naive, central memory and regulatory T cell samples, giving an average of about 3.6 million total reads per sample. Sorted cells were lysed in RLT buffer and RNA was extracted with DNase-treated RNeasy Micro or Mini kits, depending on cell number. Each cell subset was processed on its own to prevent cross-contamination, while patient and healthy donor samples were processed together. The immunoSEQ multiplex PCR was used to amplify TCRB sequences from cDNA, yielding 87-bp fragments that span the CDR3 region. The amplicons were sequenced using the Illumina HiSeq platform. Processing in the source paper ran as follows. PCR bias was computationally corrected using synthetic template baselines, reads within Hamming distance 2 were collapsed, and singletons that could not be merged were discarded. Reads were aligned to IMGT to assign V, D and J genes, CDR3 length, and insertions or deletions at six rearrangement sites. Clonotype counts were normalized to sorted cell number within each subset before computing true diversity and Gini coefficients with the tcR R package. The overlap coefficient, calculated on TCRB nucleotide sequences, was used to quantify repertoire sharing. As a proxy for the pre-selection repertoire, out-of-frame TCRB sequences from naive cells were analyzed. The clones in this table, taken by TCRdb from immuneACCESS, are in-frame only. Not every clone is retained; where verified, under half of the shortfall comes from an unresolved V gene, and the cause of the rest is unknown. The V and J calls and clone size come from that table; D and trimming were worked out from the DNA. Across this sample there are hundreds of thousands of clones, with around 12% seen only once. Of the sample, approximately 0.015% falls within the top ten clones.

Specimen: naive CD4+ T cells from blood. This specimen's cell subset or site label, interpreted: true naive CD4+ T cells. The TCR originated in a young man in good health. The chain is assembled from TRBV4-3 and TRBJ2-2; a confident D gene designation cannot be given. The DNA sequence reads TGCGCCAGCAGCCAAGTGAGCACCGGGGAGCTGTTTTTT. This gives the protein CASSQVSTGELFF.